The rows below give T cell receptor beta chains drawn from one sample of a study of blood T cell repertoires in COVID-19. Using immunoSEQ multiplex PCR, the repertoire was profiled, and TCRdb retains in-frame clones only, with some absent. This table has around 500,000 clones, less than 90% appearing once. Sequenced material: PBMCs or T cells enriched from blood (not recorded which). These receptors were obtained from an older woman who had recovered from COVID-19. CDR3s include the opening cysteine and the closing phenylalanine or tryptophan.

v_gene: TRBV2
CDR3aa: CASSLAGGRDTQYF

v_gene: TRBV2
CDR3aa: CASKRTWGASYEQYF

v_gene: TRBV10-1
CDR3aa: CASTRNRDGELFF

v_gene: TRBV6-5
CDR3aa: CASRGAGSYNEQFF

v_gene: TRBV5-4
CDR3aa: CASSLGGQGGIYGYTF

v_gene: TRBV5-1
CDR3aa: CASSTRGQGGSDTQYF

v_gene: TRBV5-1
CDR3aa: CASSVNGGLAYNEQFF

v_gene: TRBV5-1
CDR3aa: CASSLTGLNTEAFF

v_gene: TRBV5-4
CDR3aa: CASSPPEGSVYEQYF

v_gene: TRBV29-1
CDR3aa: CSVSGSLDSAAEAFF

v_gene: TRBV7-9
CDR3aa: CASSQMGTSPGELFF

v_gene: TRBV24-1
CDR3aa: CATSDFNGQETQYF

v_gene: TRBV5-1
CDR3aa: CASSSLAGPGDTQYF

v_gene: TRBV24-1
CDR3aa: CATSDGGQGGNQPQHF

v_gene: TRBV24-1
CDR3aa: CATSDPHGLSDTQYF

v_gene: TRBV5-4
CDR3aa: CASSSNTDTQYF